The 20 T cell receptor beta chains below all came from one sample that was sequenced in a study of patients and donors after allogeneic stem cell transplantation. TCRdb recomputed calls from the RT-PCR reads with MiXCR, one row per CDR3 protein. The sample holds about 200,000 distinct CDR3 sequences, less than 45% seen once. The specimen sequenced was blood, either unsorted or a sorted T cell fraction (not recorded which). These receptors all stem from a human donor who was either an allogeneic HSCT recipient or a stem cell or donor lymphocyte infusion donor (not recorded which). It is not recorded whose cells these are; they may come from a transplant donor.

This clonotype has a handful of counts. This sequence joins TRBV7-9 and TRBJ1-5; 8 positions agree with TRBD1. The CDR3 loop spans 16 amino acids. Per the germline V gene, CDR1 is SEHNR and CDR2 is FQNEAQ (reference sequence). With V trimmed by 5 bases and J by 2 bases, 8 bases remained unmatched. CDR3 DNA: TGTGCCAGCAGCCGCACGACGGGACAGGGCAATCAGCCCCAGCATTTT. Its translation: CASSRTTGQGNQPQHF.

The V call is TRBV19, the J call TRBJ1-5, with D maybe TRBD1 (5 bases). The CDR3 has 14 residues. Germline V CDR1 and CDR2: LNHDA, SQIVND (reference sequence). V was clipped by 6 bases and J by 11 bases, with 20 bases between them. The CDR3 coding sequence is TGTGCCAGTAGGAACGGGACGGTGTTTATGGCCCAGCATTTT. It specifies CASRNGTVFMAQHF.

This clonotype is medium-sized within its sample. This chain links TRBV27 with TRBJ1-2; 7 bases map to TRBD1. The CDR3 runs 15 residues. The germline V gene has CDR1 MNHEY and CDR2 SMNVEV (reference sequence). The V and J ends lost 7 bases and 6 bases, in that order; junction bases with no gene match: 14. CDR3 region: CASTPSPGGRDGYTF. CDR3 sequence (DNA): TGTGCCAGCACCCCGTCCCCAGGGGGGAGGGATGGCTACACCTTC.

The J gene is TRBJ2-3, the V gene TRBV7-2; unclear D gene. This CDR3 contains 14 residues. Germline V gene sequence: CDR1 SGHTA, CDR2 FQGNSA. Trimming shortened V by 1 base and J by 0 bases, and 5 bases separated the two germline ends. CDR3 sequence (DNA): TGTGCCAGCAGCTTAGATTTTAGCACAGATACGCAGTATTTT. The encoded protein is CASSLDFSTDTQYF.

The chain uses TRBV5-5 and TRBJ1-1; D gene uncertain. This CDR3 spans 13 amino acids. Germline V gene data show CDR1 as SGHKS and CDR2 as YYEKEE (reference sequence). V shed 0 bases and J shed 6 bases, with 9 bases lying between them. CDR3 coding DNA: TGTGCCAGCAGCTTGGTGGGTTCCGCTGAAGCTTTCTTT. It specifies CASSLVGSAEAFF.

The chain uses TRBV3-1 and TRBJ2-6; the D gene is possibly TRBD2 (6 bases). There are 20 residues in the CDR3. Germline V gene data show CDR1 as LGHDT and CDR2 as YNNKEL (reference sequence). Trimming stripped 0 bases from V and 4 bases from J, with 22 bases between. This CDR3 is CASSQDFGGTQTPGANVLTF. The CDR3 DNA follows: TGTGCCAGCAGCCAAGATTTTGGCGGGACCCAGACACCGGGGGCCAACGTCCTGACTTTC. Variable domain in full (rest from reference TRBV3-1 and TRBJ2-6): DTAVSQTPKYLVTQMGNDKSIKCEQNLGHDTMYWYKQDSKKFLKIMFSYNNKELIINETVPNRFSPKSPDKAHLNLHINSLELGDSAVYFCASSQDFGGTQTPGANVLTFGAGSRLTVL.

This clonotype was counted a few times. This chain links TRBV5-6 with TRBJ1-2; D is perhaps TRBD1 (5 bases). The germline V and J ends were trimmed by 4 bases and 2 bases, with 12 bases remaining between them. Germline CDR1 is SGHDT and CDR2 is YYEEEE. The length of the CDR3 is 14 residues. Here the CDR3 DNA reads TGTGCCAGCAGCCTCGGGACGGTGAACTATGGCTACACCTTC. Its protein is CASSLGTVNYGYTF.

V and J are TRBV12-3 or TRBV12-4 and TRBJ2-5; 9 bases match TRBD2. V gave up 6 bases and J gave up 5 bases; unmatched junction bases: 7. This CDR3 is 14 amino acids long. The CDR3 DNA follows: TGTGCCAGCAGATTGACTAGCGGCCGGGAGACCCAGTACTTC. As protein: CASRLTSGRETQYF.

This chain uses TRBV11-2 with TRBJ2-1; TRBD2 matches at 12 bases. The length of the CDR3 is 15 residues. V lost 5 bases to trimming and J lost 7 bases; unmatched junction nucleotides: 6. The V gene's germline CDR1 is SGHAT and CDR2 FQNNGV. CDR3 DNA sequence: TGTGCCAGCAGCCGGATAGGACTAGCGGGGAATGAGCAGTTCTTC. Translation: CASSRIGLAGNEQFF.

The table lists this clonotype with a few counts. The chain joins TRBV29-1 to TRBJ2-1, with TRBD1 matching over 7 bases. The germline CDR1 and CDR2 sequences are SQVTM and ANQGSEA. The CDR3 has 12 residues. J lost 8 bases, V lost 7 bases, and 8 bases had no gene match. The DNA of the CDR3 is TGCAGCGAACAAGGGGGCACGGATGAGCAGTTCTTC. It codes for CSEQGGTDEQFF.

In its sample, this clonotype was seen once. This chain joins TRBV27 and TRBJ1-1; D possibly corresponds to TRBD1 (5 bases). The CDR3 runs to 16 residues. Germline values: CDR1 MNHEY, CDR2 SMNVEV (reference sequence). The V end lost 3 bases, the J end lost 1 base, and 15 bases lay between the germline ends. The CDR3 here is CASSFLNVGGNTEAFF. As DNA, the CDR3 is TGTGCCAGCAGTTTTCTAAACGTGGGGGGGAACACTGAAGCTTTCTTT.

V and J are TRBV4-3 and TRBJ2-1; a weak D match, TRBD1 (5 bases). The CDR3 sequence is 14 residues long. The V end lost 0 bases, the J end lost 5 bases, and 8 bases lay between the germline ends. Germline V gives CDR1 LGHNA, CDR2 YSLEER. The CDR3 protein is CASSQDPGNNEQFF. CDR3 sequence (DNA): TGCGCCAGCAGCCAAGATCCAGGGAACAATGAGCAGTTCTTC.

The chain combines TRBV20-1 with TRBJ2-1; no firm D call. CDR3 length: 16 residues. CDR1 and CDR2 from the germline V gene are DFQATT and SNEGSKA (reference sequence). V was clipped by 6 bases and J by 1 base, with 19 bases between them. The CDR3 spells CSAFLDDLYSYNEQFF. CDR3 in DNA: TGCAGTGCCTTCTTAGATGATTTGTATTCCTACAATGAGCAGTTCTTC.

This chain uses TRBV2 with TRBJ2-1; possible D gene TRBD2, 6 bases. The CDR3 sequence is 14 residues long. Germline V CDR1 and CDR2: SNHLY, FYNNEI. The V and J ends lost 4 bases and 6 bases respectively, with 13 bases between them. The CDR3 DNA is TGTGCCAGCAGTGGAAGACTAGAGGGCAATGAGCAGTTCTTC. It yields the protein CASSGRLEGNEQFF.

The chain combines TRBV5-6 with TRBJ2-2; no definite D call. This CDR3 spans 14 amino acids. The V end lost 9 bases, the J end lost 1 base, and 13 bases lay between the germline ends. CDR1 and CDR2 from the germline V gene are SGHDT and YYEEEE. CDR3 amino acids: CATARSLNTGELFF. CDR3 sequence (DNA): TGTGCCACCGCACGGAGTTTGAACACCGGGGAGCTGTTTTTT.

The gene calls are TRBV6-5 and TRBJ2-1; D remains ambiguous. V was cut by 5 bases and J by 7 bases, with 21 bases left in between. CDR3 length: 16 amino acids. Germline V lookup: CDR1 MNHEY, CDR2 SVGAGI. The CDR3 DNA reads TGTGCCAGCAGTCCTCCCGGAGCCATCTTACCGAATGAGCAGTTCTTC. Translating it yields CASSPPGAILPNEQFF.

In its sample, this clonotype was seen once. V is TRBV9 and J is TRBJ2-1, with 10 bases that match TRBD2. Per the germline V gene, CDR1 is SGDLS and CDR2 is YYNGEE. The CDR3 covers 15 residues. With V trimmed by 2 bases and J by 9 bases, 8 bases remained unmatched. In DNA, the CDR3 is TGTGCCAGCAGCGTCTCTAGCGGGAGCCTTGGTGAGCAGTTCTTC. Protein product: CASSVSSGSLGEQFF.

This chain links TRBV9 with TRBJ2-5, with D perhaps matching TRBD2 (6 bases). Germline CDR1 and CDR2: SGDLS and YYNGEE. With 3 bases removed from V and 5 bases from J, the gap between germline ends came to 11 bases. This CDR3 has 13 residues. The CDR3 region has the DNA TGTGCCAGCAGCGAGGCGGGGTGGGAGACCCAGTACTTC. It yields the protein CASSEAGWETQYF.

This rearrangement joins TRBV27 to TRBJ2-1, with 8 bases lining up with TRBD1. V shed 7 bases and J 10 bases; nucleotides not matched to a gene: 9. CDR1 and CDR2 from the germline V gene are MNHEY and SMNVEV (reference sequence). There are 13 residues in the CDR3. The CDR3 sequence: CASTTGVIAEQFF. The CDR3 DNA sequence: TGTGCCAGCACGACAGGGGTGATAGCGGAGCAGTTCTTC.

J is TRBJ1-5 and V is TRBV7-9; 7 bases align to TRBD1. Germline CDR1 reads SEHNR; CDR2 reads FQNEAQ (reference sequence). The CDR3 length is 14 residues. V lost 4 bases, J lost 5 bases, and 5 bases stayed unmatched. The CDR3 sequence: CASSSQGGDQPQHF. In DNA, the CDR3 is TGTGCCAGCAGCTCTCAGGGGGGCGATCAGCCCCAGCATTTT.